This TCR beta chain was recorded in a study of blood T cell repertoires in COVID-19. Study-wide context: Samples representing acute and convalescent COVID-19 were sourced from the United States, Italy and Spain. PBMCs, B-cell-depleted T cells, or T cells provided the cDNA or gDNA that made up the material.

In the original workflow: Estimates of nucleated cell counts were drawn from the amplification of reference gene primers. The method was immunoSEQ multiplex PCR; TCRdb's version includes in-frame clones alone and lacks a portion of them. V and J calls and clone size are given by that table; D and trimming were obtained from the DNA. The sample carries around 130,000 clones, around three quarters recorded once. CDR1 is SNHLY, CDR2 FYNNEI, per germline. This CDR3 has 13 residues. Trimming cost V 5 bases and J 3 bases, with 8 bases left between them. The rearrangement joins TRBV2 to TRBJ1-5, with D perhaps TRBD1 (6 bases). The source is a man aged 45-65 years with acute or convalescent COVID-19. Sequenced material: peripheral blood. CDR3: CASSRTANQPQHF. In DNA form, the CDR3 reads TGTGCCAGCAGTCGGACAGCCAATCAGCCCCAGCATTTT.